These 8 T cell receptor beta chains share one sample of origin, sequenced in a study of PD-1 blockade in classical Hodgkin lymphoma. Time point in this sample: cycle 4 day 1 (C4D1), after less than 7 weeks of nivolumab. With no exception, relapse followed autologous stem cell transplantation in all patients, and brentuximab vedotin exposure varied. Profiled with immunoSEQ multiplex PCR; TCRdb holds only in-frame clones, not every one. The data hold roughly 46,000 clones, with about 76% observed a single time. Source: peripheral blood mononuclear cells (PBMCs), taken before the fourth cycle of nivolumab. The receptors shown here come from a human donor with classical Hodgkin lymphoma.

This chain joins TRBV4-1 and TRBJ2-3; TRBD2 might be the D (5 bases). Germline loops: CDR1 MGHRA, CDR2 YSYEKL. The CDR3 spans 15 residues. V was trimmed by 1 base and J by 2 bases, leaving 10 bases between them. The CDR3 loop reads CASSQGPDSTDTQYF. In nucleotides, the CDR3 is TGCGCCAGCAGCCAAGGTCCGGACTCCACAGATACGCAGTATTTT.

This chain uses TRBV5-4 with TRBJ2-7, with D possibly matching TRBD2 (5 bases). This CDR3 contains 15 residues. Per germline, CDR1 SGHNT and CDR2 YYREEE (reference sequence). V lost 1 base and J 5 bases, leaving 16 bases between the germline ends. CDR3 sequence: CASSLSVGMTDEQYF. CDR3 nucleotide sequence: TGTGCCAGCAGCTTGAGCGTCGGGATGACGGACGAGCAGTACTTC. Looking up the rest from reference TRBV5-4 and TRBJ2-7 gives the full variable domain: ETGVTQSPTHLIKTRGQQVTLRCSSQSGHNTVSWYQQALGQGPQFIFQYYREEENGRGNFPPRFSGLQFPNYSSELNVNALELDDSALYLCASSLSVGMTDEQYFGPGTRLTVT.

The chain links TRBV4-1 to TRBJ1-5; D possibly corresponds to TRBD1 (6 bases). The CDR3 totals 15 residues. Germline values: CDR1 MGHRA, CDR2 YSYEKL. The germline V and J ends were trimmed by 1 base and 4 bases, with 11 bases remaining between them. The CDR3: CASSQGIQGNQPQHF. The CDR3 DNA reads as TGCGCCAGCAGCCAAGGGATACAGGGAAATCAGCCCCAGCATTTT.

This chain links TRBV18 with TRBJ1-1; D is undetermined. Germline lookup yields CDR1 KGHSH and CDR2 LQKENI. V lost 0 bases and J 6 bases, leaving 14 bases between the germline ends. There are 15 residues in the CDR3. This chain's CDR3 is CASSPPRQAAPEAFF. In DNA, the CDR3 is TGTGCCAGCTCACCACCGCGGCAGGCGGCCCCTGAAGCTTTCTTT.

The chain has TRBV6-6 and TRBJ2-5; D perhaps matches TRBD2 (6 bases). Germline-derived CDR1 and CDR2 are MNHNY and SVGAGI (reference sequence). V shed 0 bases and J shed 10 bases, with 6 bases lying between them. CDR3 length: 11 residues. CDR3 nucleotide sequence: TGTGCCAGCAGTTACTCCGGGAGCCAGTACTTC. Amino acid sequence: CASSYSGSQYF.

This clone showed up just a few times. This chain uses TRBV6-6 with TRBJ1-2; 9 bases line up with TRBD1. V was pared by 2 bases and J by 7 bases, with 5 bases of the junction left unmatched. This CDR3 is built from 14 residues. Germline CDR1 is MNHNY and CDR2 is SVGAGI (reference sequence). CDR3 sequence reads: CASSYPGTGIGYTF. The CDR3 coding sequence is TGTGCCAGCAGTTACCCCGGGACAGGGATTGGCTACACCTTC.

The chain carries TRBV6-5 and TRBJ1-3; no definite D call. CDR1 is MNHEY, CDR2 SVGAGI, per germline. Trimming removed 7 bases from V and 0 bases from J, with 10 bases in between. The CDR3 spans 14 residues. CDR3 sequence: CASKGRTSGNTIYF. Here the CDR3 DNA reads TGTGCCAGCAAGGGCAGGACCTCTGGAAACACCATATATTTT.

V is TRBV9 and J is TRBJ1-2; D may be TRBD1 (5 bases). Trimming pared 0 bases from V and 7 bases from J, leaving 16 bases between. This CDR3 spans 15 amino acids. Germline V lookup: CDR1 SGDLS, CDR2 YYNGEE. The CDR3 DNA sequence: TGTGCCAGCAGCGTAGATGCAGGGAAGCTTTTTGGCTACACCTTC. Protein sequence: CASSVDAGKLFGYTF. Looking up the rest from reference TRBV9 and TRBJ1-2 gives the full variable domain: DSGVTQTPKHLITATGQRVTLRCSPRSGDLSVYWYQQSLDQGLQFLIQYYNGEERAKGNILERFSAQQFPDLHSELNLSSLELGDSALYFCASSVDAGKLFGYTFGSGTRLTVV.